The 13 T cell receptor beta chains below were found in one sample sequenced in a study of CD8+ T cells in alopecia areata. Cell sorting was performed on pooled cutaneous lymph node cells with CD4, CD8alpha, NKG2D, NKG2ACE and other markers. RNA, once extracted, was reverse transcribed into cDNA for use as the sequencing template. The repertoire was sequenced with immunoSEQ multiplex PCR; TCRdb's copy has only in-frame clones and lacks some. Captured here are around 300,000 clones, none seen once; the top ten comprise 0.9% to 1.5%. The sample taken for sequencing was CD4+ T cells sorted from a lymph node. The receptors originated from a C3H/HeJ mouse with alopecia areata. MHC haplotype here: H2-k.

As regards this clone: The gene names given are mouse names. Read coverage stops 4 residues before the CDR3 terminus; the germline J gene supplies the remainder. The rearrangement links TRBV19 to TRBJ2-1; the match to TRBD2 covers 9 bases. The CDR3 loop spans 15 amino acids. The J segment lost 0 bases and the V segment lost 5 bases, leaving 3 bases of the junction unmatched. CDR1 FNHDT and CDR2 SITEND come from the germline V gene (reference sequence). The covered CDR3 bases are TGTGCCAGCAGACGACTGGGGGTTAACTATGCT. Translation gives CASRRLGVNYA. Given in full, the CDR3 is CASRRLGVNYAEQFF.

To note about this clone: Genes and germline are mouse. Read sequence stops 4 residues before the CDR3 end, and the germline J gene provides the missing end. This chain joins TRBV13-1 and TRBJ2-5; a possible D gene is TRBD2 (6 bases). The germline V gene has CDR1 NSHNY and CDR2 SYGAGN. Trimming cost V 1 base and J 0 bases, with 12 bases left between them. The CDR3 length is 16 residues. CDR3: CASSDTWGINQDTQYF. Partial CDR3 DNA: TGTGCCAGCAGTGATACCTGGGGAATTAACCAAGAC.

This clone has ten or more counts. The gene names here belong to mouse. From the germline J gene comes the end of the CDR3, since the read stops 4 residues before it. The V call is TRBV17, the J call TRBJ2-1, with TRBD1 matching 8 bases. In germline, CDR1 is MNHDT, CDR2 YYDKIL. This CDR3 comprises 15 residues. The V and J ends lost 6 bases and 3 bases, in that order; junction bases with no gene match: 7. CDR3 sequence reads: CASSPDREFYAEQFF. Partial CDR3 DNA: TGTGCTAGCAGCCCGGACAGGGAGTTCTATGCT.

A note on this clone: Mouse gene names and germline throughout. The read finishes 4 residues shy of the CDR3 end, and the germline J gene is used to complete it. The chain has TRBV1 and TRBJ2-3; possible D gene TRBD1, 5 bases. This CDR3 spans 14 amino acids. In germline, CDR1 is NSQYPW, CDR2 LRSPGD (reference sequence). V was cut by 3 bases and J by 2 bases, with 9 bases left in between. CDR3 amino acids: CTCSAGRVAETLYF. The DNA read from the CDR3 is TGCACCTGCAGTGCGGGCAGGGTTGCAGAA.

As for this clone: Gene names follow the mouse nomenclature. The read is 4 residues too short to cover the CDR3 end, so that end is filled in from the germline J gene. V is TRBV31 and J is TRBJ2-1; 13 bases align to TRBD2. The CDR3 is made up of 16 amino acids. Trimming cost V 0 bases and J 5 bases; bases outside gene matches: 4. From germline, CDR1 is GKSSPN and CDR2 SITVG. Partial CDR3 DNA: TGTGCCTGGAGTCTAGGGGACTGGGGGGGGAATGCT. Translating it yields CAWSLGDWGGNA. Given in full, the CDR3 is CAWSLGDWGGNAEQFF.

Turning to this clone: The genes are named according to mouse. The sequenced part of the CDR3 DNA is TGTGCCAGCAGTAAGGGGAGAAACACA. Amino acid sequence: CASSKGRNT. The entire CDR3 protein reads CASSKGRNTEVFF. The chain recombines TRBV19 with TRBJ1-1; D possibly corresponds to TRBD1 (5 bases). From the germline J gene comes the end of the CDR3, since the read stops 4 residues before it. Germline V lookup: CDR1 FNHDT, CDR2 SITEND (reference sequence). The CDR3 has 13 amino acids. Trimming removed 3 bases from V and 1 base from J, with 7 bases in between.

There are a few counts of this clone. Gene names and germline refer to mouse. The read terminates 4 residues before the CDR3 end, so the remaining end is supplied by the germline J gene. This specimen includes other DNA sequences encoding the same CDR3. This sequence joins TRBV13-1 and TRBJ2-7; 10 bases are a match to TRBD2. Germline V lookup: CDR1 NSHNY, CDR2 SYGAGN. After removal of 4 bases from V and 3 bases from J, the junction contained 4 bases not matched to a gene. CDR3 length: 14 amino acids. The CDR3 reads CASSPRDWGYEQYF. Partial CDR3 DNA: TGTGCCAGCAGTCCCCGGGACTGGGGCTAT.

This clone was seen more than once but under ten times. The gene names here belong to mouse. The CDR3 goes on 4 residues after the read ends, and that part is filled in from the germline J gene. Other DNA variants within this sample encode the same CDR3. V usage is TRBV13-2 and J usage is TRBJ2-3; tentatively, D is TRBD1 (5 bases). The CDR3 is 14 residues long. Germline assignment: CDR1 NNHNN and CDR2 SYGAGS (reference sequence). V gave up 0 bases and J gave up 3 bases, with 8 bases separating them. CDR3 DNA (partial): TGTGCCAGCGGTGATGCAAAGGGGGCAGAA. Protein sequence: CASGDAKGAE. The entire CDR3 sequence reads CASGDAKGAETLYF.

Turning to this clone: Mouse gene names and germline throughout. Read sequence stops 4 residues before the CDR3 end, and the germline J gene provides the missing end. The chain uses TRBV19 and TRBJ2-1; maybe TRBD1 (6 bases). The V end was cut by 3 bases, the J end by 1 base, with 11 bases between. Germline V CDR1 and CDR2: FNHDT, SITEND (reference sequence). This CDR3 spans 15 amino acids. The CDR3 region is CASSTPGTNYAEQFF. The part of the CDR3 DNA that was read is TGTGCCAGCAGTACTCCCGGGACAAACTATGCT.

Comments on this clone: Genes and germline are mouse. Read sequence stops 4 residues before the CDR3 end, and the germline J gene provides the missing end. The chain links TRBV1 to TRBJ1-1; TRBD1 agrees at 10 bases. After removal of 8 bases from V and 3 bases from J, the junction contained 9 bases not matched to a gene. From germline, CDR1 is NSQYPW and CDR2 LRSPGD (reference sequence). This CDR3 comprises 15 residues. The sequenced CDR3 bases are TGCACCTGCGCGCCGGGACAGGGGATGGACACA. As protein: CTCAPGQGMDT. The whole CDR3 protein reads CTCAPGQGMDTEVFF.

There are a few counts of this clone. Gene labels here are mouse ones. The covered CDR3 bases are TGTGCTAGCAGTTTATCGGTGGGACAGACT. Translation gives CASSLSVGQT. The entire CDR3 protein is CASSLSVGQTEQFF. The rearrangement joins TRBV29 to TRBJ2-1, with 7 bases matching TRBD1. From the germline J gene comes the end of the CDR3, since the read stops 4 residues before it. This CDR3 spans 14 amino acids. Germline V gene sequence: CDR1 MSHET, CDR2 SYDVDS.

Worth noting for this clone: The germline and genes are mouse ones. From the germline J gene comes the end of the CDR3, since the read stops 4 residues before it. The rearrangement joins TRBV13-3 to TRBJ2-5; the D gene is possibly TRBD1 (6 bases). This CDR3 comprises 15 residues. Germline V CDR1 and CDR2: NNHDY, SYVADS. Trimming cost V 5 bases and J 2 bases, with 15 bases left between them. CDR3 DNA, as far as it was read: TGTGCCAGCAGCCCCCTCGACAGGTTCCAAGAC. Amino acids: CASSPLDRFQD. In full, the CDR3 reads CASSPLDRFQDTQYF. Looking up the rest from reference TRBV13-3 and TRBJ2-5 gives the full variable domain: EAAVTQSPRSKVAVTGGKVTLSCHQTNNHDYMYWYRQDTGHGLRLIHYSYVADSTEKGDIPDGYKASRPSQENFSLILELASLSQTAVYFCASSPLDRFQDTQYFGPGTRLLVL.

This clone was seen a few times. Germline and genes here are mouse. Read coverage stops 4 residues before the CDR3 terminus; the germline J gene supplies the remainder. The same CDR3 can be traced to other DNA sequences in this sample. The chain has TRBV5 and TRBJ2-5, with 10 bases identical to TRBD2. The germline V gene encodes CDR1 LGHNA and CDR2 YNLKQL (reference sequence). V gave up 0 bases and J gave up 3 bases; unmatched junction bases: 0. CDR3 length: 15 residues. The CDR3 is CASSQEDWGQDTQYF. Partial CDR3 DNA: TGTGCCAGCAGCCAAGAGGACTGGGGGCAAGAC.